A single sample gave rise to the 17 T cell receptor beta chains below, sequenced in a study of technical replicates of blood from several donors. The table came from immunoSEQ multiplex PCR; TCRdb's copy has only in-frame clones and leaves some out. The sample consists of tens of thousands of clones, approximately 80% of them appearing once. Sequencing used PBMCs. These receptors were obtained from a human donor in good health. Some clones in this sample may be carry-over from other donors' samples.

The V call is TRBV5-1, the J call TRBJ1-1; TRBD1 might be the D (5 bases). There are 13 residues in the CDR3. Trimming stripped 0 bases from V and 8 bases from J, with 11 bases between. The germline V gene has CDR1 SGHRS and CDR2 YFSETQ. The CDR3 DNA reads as TGCGCCAGCAGCTTGGCCACCGGGGGAGAAGCTTTCTTT. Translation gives CASSLATGGEAFF. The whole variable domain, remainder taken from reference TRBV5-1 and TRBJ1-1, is KAGVTQTPRYLIKTRGQQVTLSCSPISGHRSVSWYQQTPGQGLQFLFEYFSETQRNKGNFPGRFSGRQFSNSRSEMNVSTLELGDSALYLCASSLATGGEAFFGQGTRLTVV.

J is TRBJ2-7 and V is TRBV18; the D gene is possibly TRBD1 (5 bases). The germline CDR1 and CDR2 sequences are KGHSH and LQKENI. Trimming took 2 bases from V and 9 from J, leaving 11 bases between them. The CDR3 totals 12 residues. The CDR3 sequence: CASSPMGQWQYF. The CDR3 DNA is TGTGCCAGCTCACCAATGGGGCAGTGGCAGTACTTC.

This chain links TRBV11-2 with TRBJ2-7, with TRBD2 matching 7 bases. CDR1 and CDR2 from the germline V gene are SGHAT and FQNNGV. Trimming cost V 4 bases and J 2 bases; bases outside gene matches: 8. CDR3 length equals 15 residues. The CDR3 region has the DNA TGTGCCAGCAGCTATAGCCCGGGGGGAACCTACGAGCAGTACTTC. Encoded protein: CASSYSPGGTYEQYF.

In DNA, the CDR3 is TGTGCCACCAGCACCAGGGGAGCTGGGGCCAACGTCCTGACTTTC. Protein: CATSTRGAGANVLTF. The rearrangement links TRBV15 to TRBJ2-6; D might be TRBD1 (6 bases). The length of the CDR3 is 15 residues. CDR1 LNHNV and CDR2 YYDKDF come from the germline V gene (reference sequence). Trimming removed 4 bases at V and 2 bases at J, with 9 bases between.

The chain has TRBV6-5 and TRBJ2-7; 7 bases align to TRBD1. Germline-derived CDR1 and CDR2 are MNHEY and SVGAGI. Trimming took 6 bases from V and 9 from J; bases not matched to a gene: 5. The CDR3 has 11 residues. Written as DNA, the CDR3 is TGTGCCAGCAGAGACAGGGTCGGGCAGTACTTC. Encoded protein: CASRDRVGQYF.

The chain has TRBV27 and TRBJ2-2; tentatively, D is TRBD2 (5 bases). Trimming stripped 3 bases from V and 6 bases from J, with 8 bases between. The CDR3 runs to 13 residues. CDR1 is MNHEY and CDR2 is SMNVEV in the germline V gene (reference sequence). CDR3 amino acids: CASSLREPGELFF. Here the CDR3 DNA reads TGTGCCAGCAGTTTGAGGGAGCCCGGGGAGCTGTTTTTT.

The CDR3 protein is CASMEGRKNEKLFF. In DNA form, the CDR3 reads TGCGCCAGCATGGAGGGACGGAAGAATGAAAAACTGTTTTTT. The J gene is TRBJ1-4, the V gene TRBV23-1; D might be TRBD1 (5 bases). TRBV23-1 is an open reading frame, and its role is uncertain. The CDR3 sequence is 14 residues long. Between the trimmed V and J ends, which lost 7 bases and 5 bases, there was a span of 14 bases.

The CDR3 sequence: CASSLAGWGLVGTDTQYF. The CDR3, as DNA: TGCGCCAGCAGCTTGGCCGGTTGGGGGCTAGTGGGCACAGATACGCAGTATTTT. The chain has TRBV5-1 and TRBJ2-3; the D gene is possibly TRBD1 (6 bases). Germline assignment: CDR1 SGHRS and CDR2 YFSETQ. This CDR3 region has 18 residues. Trimming left V 0 bases short and J 1 base short, with 18 bases between.

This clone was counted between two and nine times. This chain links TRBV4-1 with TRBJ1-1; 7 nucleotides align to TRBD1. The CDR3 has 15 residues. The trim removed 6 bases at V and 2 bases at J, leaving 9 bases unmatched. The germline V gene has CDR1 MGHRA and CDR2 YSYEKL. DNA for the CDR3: TGCGCCAGCAGAGGAACAAGACAGGGAAACACTGAAGCTTTCTTT. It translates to CASRGTRQGNTEAFF.

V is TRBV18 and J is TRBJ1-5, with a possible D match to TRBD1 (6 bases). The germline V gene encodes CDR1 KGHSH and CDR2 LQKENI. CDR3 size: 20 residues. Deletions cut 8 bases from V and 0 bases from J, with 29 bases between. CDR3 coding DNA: TGTGCCAGCCCATCCCGTAAGATGGGGGCCCCCGTCTATAGCAATCAGCCCCAGCATTTT. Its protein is CASPSRKMGAPVYSNQPQHF.

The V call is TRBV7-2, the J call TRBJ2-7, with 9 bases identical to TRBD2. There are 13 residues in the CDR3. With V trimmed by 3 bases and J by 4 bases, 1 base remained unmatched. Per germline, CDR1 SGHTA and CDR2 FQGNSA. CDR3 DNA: TGTGCCAGCAGCTTTGGACTAGCGTACGAGCAGTACTTC. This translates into CASSFGLAYEQYF.

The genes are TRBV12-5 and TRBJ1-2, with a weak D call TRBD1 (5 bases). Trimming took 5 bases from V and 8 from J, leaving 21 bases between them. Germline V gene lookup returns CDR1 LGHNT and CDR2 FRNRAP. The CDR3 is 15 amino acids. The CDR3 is CASGRALFGAGGYTF. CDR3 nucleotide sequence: TGTGCTAGTGGTAGAGCCCTTTTTGGGGCGGGAGGCTACACCTTC.

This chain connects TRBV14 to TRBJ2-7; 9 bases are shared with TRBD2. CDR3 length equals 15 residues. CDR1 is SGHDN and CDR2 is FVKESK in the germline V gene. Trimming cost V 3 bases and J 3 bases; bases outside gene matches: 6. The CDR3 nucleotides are TGTGCCAGCAGCCAGATCCTAGCGGGACTCTACGAGCAGTACTTC. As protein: CASSQILAGLYEQYF.

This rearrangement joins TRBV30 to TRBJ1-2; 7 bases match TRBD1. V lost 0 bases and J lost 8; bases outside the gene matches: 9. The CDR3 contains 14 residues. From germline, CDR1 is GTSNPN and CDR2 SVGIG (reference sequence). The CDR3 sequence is CAWSVNRGIRGYTF. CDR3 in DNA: TGTGCCTGGAGTGTAAACAGGGGCATCCGCGGCTACACCTTC. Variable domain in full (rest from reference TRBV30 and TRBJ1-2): SQTIHQWPATLVQPVGSPLSLECTVEGTSNPNLYWYRQAAGRGLQLLFYSVGIGQISSEVPQNLSASRPQDRQFILSSKKLLLSDSGFYLCAWSVNRGIRGYTFGSGTRLTVV.

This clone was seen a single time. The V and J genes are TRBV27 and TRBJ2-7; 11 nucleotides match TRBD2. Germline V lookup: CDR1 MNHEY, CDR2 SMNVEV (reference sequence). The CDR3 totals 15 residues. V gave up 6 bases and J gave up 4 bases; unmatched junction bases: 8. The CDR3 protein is CASRLTSGRIYEQYF. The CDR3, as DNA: TGTGCCAGCAGACTAACTAGCGGGAGAATTTACGAGCAGTACTTC.

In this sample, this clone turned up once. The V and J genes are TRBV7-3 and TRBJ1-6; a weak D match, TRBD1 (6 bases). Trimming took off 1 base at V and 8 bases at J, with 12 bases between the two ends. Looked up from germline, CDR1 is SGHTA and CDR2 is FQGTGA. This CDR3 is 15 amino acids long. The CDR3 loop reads CASSLNQGLDSPLHF. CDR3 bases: TGTGCCAGCAGCTTAAACCAGGGGCTGGATTCACCCCTCCACTTT.

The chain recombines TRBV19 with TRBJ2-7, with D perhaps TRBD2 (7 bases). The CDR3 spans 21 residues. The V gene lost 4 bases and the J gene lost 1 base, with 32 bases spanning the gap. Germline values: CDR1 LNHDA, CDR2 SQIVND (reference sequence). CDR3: CASSTPRGSYLTSNLSYEQYF. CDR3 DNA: TGTGCCAGTAGTACCCCCAGGGGTTCGTACCTGACTAGCAATCTTTCCTACGAGCAGTACTTC.